Listed below are T cell receptor beta chains from one sample, sequenced in a study of T cells in tumors after PD-1 blockade. Clones were sequenced by immunoSEQ multiplex PCR, and TCRdb holds only the in-frame ones, with some missing. The sample lists 20,000 to 30,000 clones, over 80% seen once, with 12% in the top ten. The source material was PBMCs, sampled after anti-PD-1 treatment. The source is a human donor with basal cell carcinoma. Each CDR3 is given without its conserved first and last residue. Fields, in order: clone size, J gene, V gene, CDR3 protein. The listing skips clone size in some rows; elsewhere it reads once, few, many or a size class.

NA | TRBJ1-2 | TRBV3-1/TRBV3-2 | ASSQALRGGTNYGYT
medium-sized | TRBJ2-5 | TRBV27 | ASSPTRVSKETQY
NA | TRBJ1-4 | TRBV9 | ASSVGRDRGVTNEKLF
NA | TRBJ1-4 | TRBV5-1 | ASSLYTAGASTNEKLF
NA | TRBJ1-1 | TRBV5-5 | ASSLGAGGTMNTEAF
NA | TRBJ1-5 | TRBV5-1 | ASSLQGDQPQH
NA | TRBJ2-1 | TRBV4-1 | ASSQDGKGLAVYNEQF
NA | TRBJ1-6 | TRBV3-1/TRBV3-2 | ASTRTGDSPLH
NA | TRBJ2-7 | TRBV5-1 | ASGSTPYEQY
once | TRBJ2-7 | TRBV15 | ATSRDRSGINEQY
NA | TRBJ2-1 | TRBV14 | ASSQAWRGDFNEQF
few | TRBJ1-1 | TRBV4-2 | ASSLREVMNTEAF
NA | TRBJ2-5 | TRBV7-6 | ASSSALAGGRETQY
few | TRBJ1-1 | TRBV5-6 | ASSLGRALRAF
NA | TRBJ2-5 | TRBV5-1 | ASSLLIRRETQY
NA | TRBJ1-2 | TRBV19 | ASSTRLEPNYGYT
NA | TRBJ2-5 | TRBV7-8 | ASSLRPGTSQETQY
NA | TRBJ2-2 | TRBV4-1 | ASSQEGWGAGELF
once | TRBJ1-5 | TRBV6-2/TRBV6-3 | ASSWTGGLQPQH
NA | TRBJ1-6 | TRBV10-3 | ATKTGGFNSPLH
few | TRBJ2-7 | TRBV5-1 | ASSPGTGGDEQY
NA | TRBJ2-1 | TRBV25-1 | ASSVAVTGGSGQF
NA | TRBJ2-3 | TRBV30 | AWGRGDTQY
NA | TRBJ2-7 | TRBV3-1/TRBV3-2 | ASRRKERGRVADLYEQY
NA | TRBJ1-5 | TRBV6-5 | ASSPDRLSNQPQH
NA | TRBJ1-4 | TRBV5-1 | ASSEEGGVGEKLF
NA | TRBJ2-7 | TRBV18 | ASSPRDRDEQY
few | TRBJ2-1 | TRBV27 | ASGPGQGANNEQF
NA | TRBJ1-6 | TRBV27 | ASSLGLGQRNSPLH
NA | TRBJ2-3 | TRBV3-1/TRBV3-2 | ASSQDRGGGATDTQY
NA | TRBJ1-1 | TRBV7-9 | ASSPDRVRPEAF
once | TRBJ2-1 | TRBV3-1/TRBV3-2 | ASSPTSGPLGEQF
NA | TRBJ1-4 | TRBV6-5 | ASRRDVLSEKLF
NA | TRBJ1-1 | TRBV5-1 | ASSLEFGGRNTEAF
NA | TRBJ1-1 | TRBV3-1/TRBV3-2 | ASSQNRQMNTEAF
NA | TRBJ1-1 | TRBV6-5 | ASEAGVNTEAF
NA | TRBJ2-2 | TRBV5-8 | ASSFLPHTGELF
once | TRBJ1-2 | TRBV19 | ASMTGGRSGYT
NA | TRBJ1-2 | TRBV5-6 | ASSFEWGTDYGYT
NA | TRBJ1-5 | TRBV30 | AWGKGTGTGQPQH
NA | TRBJ1-1 | TRBV29-1 | SAAASVAFSEAF
NA | TRBJ2-5 | TRBV6-5 | ASNRGAEETQY
NA | TRBJ1-2 | TRBV5-6 | ASSFSGTGNIYGYT
NA | TRBJ1-4 | TRBV7-2 | ASSLGTNEKLF
NA | TRBJ2-7 | TRBV5-1 | ASSLEWPGGLYEQY